One TCR beta chain is described in this entry. Its antigen is undetermined. Donors sampled were nominally healthy, though unrecorded immune exposures were likely. This specimen belongs to a study of cytomegalovirus exposure and HLA in healthy donors. Study-wide findings and caveats: A few V segments could not be told apart, such as TRBV6-2 and TRBV6-3, and were left out. The authors listed some 160 TCR beta chains as cytomegalovirus-associated.

The CDR3 is 15 residues long. Germline values: CDR1 SGHDN, CDR2 FVKESK. Trimming stripped 5 bases from V and 0 bases from J, with 12 bases between. Vbeta (60) and Jbeta (13) primers were used in the PCR. The data were produced by immunoSEQ multiplex PCR, yet TCRdb's version contains in-frame clones alone and is incomplete. This sample has just over 95,000 clones, with about 78% found just once. The receptor's source is a middle-aged woman in good health and CMV-seropositive. The chain employs TRBV14 and TRBJ2-3; D is possibly TRBD1 (6 bases). Specimen: PBMCs. The CDR3 nucleotides read TGTGCCAGCAGCACCCGAGGGGGTAGCACAGATACGCAGTATTTT. Its protein product is CASSTRGGSTDTQYF.